The rows below give T cell receptor beta chains drawn from one sample of a study of T cell responses to AZD1222 COVID-19 vaccine. Method: immunoSEQ multiplex PCR; TCRdb's copy keeps in-frame clones and lacks some. The sample includes under 150,000 clones, roughly 91% of them seen just once. The starting material was peripheral blood, obtained on day 0 of AZD1222 vaccination. These receptor sequences come from an adult in good health. CDR3s include the opening cysteine and the closing phenylalanine or tryptophan. D genes are given only for firm matches. Size values are once, few and many counts, or a class for expanded clones, and some rows have none.

>TRBJ2-7|TRBD2|TRBV9|17|-
CASSVGFSASGSEEQYF
TGTGCCAGCAGCGTAGGTTTCTCGGCTAGCGGGAGCGAGGAGCAGTACTTC
>TRBJ2-3|-|TRBV11-2|17|-
CASSSKTRLGMADTQYF
TGTGCCAGCAGCTCAAAAACAAGGTTAGGGATGGCAGATACGCAGTATTTT
>TRBJ1-6|-|TRBV7-2|15|-
CASSLGGGLGSPLHF
TGTGCCAGCAGCTTAGGAGGAGGCTTAGGTTCACCCCTCCACTTT
>TRBJ1-2|TRBD1|TRBV2|14|-
CASRARQGVNGYTF
TGTGCCAGCCGCGCTCGACAGGGGGTAAATGGCTACACCTTC
>TRBJ2-7|TRBD2|TRBV7-8|16|-
CASSLVGVGTSGVQYF
TGTGCCAGCAGCTTAGTGGGCGTCGGGACTAGCGGTGTTCAGTACTTC
>TRBJ1-1|-|TRBV4-2|15|-
CASSQGVNVNTEAFF
TGTGCCAGCAGCCAAGGTGTCAACGTAAACACTGAAGCTTTCTTT
>TRBJ2-5|TRBD2|TRBV12-5|15|-
CASGLEKGRVETQYF
TGTGCTAGTGGTTTGGAAAAAGGGAGGGTAGAGACCCAGTACTTC
>TRBJ2-5|-|TRBV10-3|15|-
CAISVNAGPQETQYF
TGTGCCATCAGTGTGAACGCAGGCCCACAAGAGACCCAGTACTTC
>TRBJ1-1|-|TRBV10-3|11|-
CAISEQQKAFF
TGTGCCATCAGTGAACAGCAAAAAGCTTTCTTT
>TRBJ2-3|-|TRBV7-2|16|-
CASSLEGIAWTDTQYF
TGTGCCAGCAGCTTAGAGGGGATAGCGTGGACAGATACGCAGTATTTT
>TRBJ2-3|-|TRBV7-2|16|-
CASSHPTSRRTDTQYF
TGTGCCAGCAGCCACCCCACTAGCCGCCGCACAGATACGCAGTATTTT
>TRBJ2-1|TRBD2|TRBV11-1|15|once
CASSLSGRGSNEQFF
TGTGCCAGCAGCTTAAGCGGGAGAGGGAGCAATGAGCAGTTCTTC
>TRBJ2-2|-|TRBV11-2|16|once
CASSLGTFANTGELFF
TGTGCCAGCAGCTTAGGGACTTTTGCGAACACCGGGGAGCTGTTTTTT
>TRBJ2-1|TRBD2|TRBV9|15|-
CASSGTSGPYNEQFF
TGTGCCAGCAGCGGGACTAGCGGGCCCTACAATGAGCAGTTCTTC
>TRBJ2-2|-|TRBV19|17|-
CASSKYTGTQNTGELFF
TGTGCCAGTAGTAAATACACCGGGACTCAGAACACCGGGGAGCTGTTTTTT
>TRBJ2-7|-|TRBV7-2|14|once
CASSLEGRAYEQYF
TGTGCCAGCAGCTTAGAAGGCCGGGCCTACGAGCAGTACTTC
>TRBJ2-2|TRBD2|TRBV19|15|-
CASSPGTTNTGELFF
TGTGCCAGTAGCCCCGGGACTACTAACACCGGGGAGCTGTTTTTT
>TRBJ2-3|TRBD2|TRBV25-1|15|-
CASSDPTSGTDTQYF
TGTGCCAGCAGTGATCCTACTAGCGGGACAGATACGCAGTATTTT
>TRBJ1-2|-|TRBV5-1|15|-
CASSLTGPANYGYTF
TGCGCCAGCAGCTTGACAGGCCCAGCTAACTATGGCTACACCTTC
>TRBJ2-1|-|TRBV18|14|-
CASSPGSPYNEQFF
TGTGCCAGCTCACCGGGCTCCCCCTACAATGAGCAGTTCTTC
>TRBJ1-6|-|TRBV7-2|15|few
CASSPTGAPYEPLHF
TGTGCCAGCAGCCCTACGGGGGCTCCCTACGAGCCCCTCCACTTT
>TRBJ2-1|TRBD2|TRBV24-1|15|-
CATVAGARTYNEQFF
TGTGCCACTGTAGCGGGAGCGAGGACATACAATGAGCAGTTCTTC
>TRBJ2-7|TRBD2|TRBV5-1|16|-
CASTTTGGPSSYEQYF
TGCGCCAGCACGACAACGGGGGGGCCGAGCTCCTACGAGCAGTACTTC
>TRBJ1-1|-|TRBV3-1/TRBV3-2|13|-
CASSQVSNTEAFF
TGTGCCAGCAGCCAAGTATCGAACACTGAAGCTTTCTTT
>TRBJ1-5|-|TRBV7-2|13|-
CASSLQGNQPQHF
TGTGCCAGCAGCCTCCAAGGCAATCAGCCCCAGCATTTT
>TRBJ2-2|-|TRBV7-9|13|-
CASSLPTAGELFF
TGTGCCAGCAGCTTACCAACCGCCGGGGAGCTGTTTTTT
>TRBJ1-4|-|TRBV2|16|-
CASSEGAGPANEKLFF
TGTGCCAGCAGTGAAGGAGCGGGACCAGCCAATGAAAAACTGTTTTTT
>TRBJ2-6|-|TRBV6-2/TRBV6-3|12|-
CASSYAESVLTF
TGTGCCAGCAGTTACGCAGAATCCGTCCTGACTTTC
>TRBJ1-6|TRBD1|TRBV7-9|16|-
CASSSPTGAVASPLHF
TGTGCCAGCAGTTCCCCGACAGGGGCCGTTGCTTCACCCCTCCACTTT
>TRBJ2-7|-|TRBV4-3|15|-
CASSQVRVDTYEQYF
TGCGCCAGCAGCCAAGTGAGGGTGGATACCTACGAGCAGTACTTC
>TRBJ2-2|-|TRBV10-3|13|-
CAIREGNTGELFF
TGTGCCATCAGGGAGGGAAACACCGGGGAGCTGTTTTTT
>TRBJ2-1|TRBD2|TRBV11-3|14|-
CASSLSTSLNEQFF
TGTGCCAGCAGCTTGTCGACTAGCCTCAATGAGCAGTTCTTC
>TRBJ1-2|-|TRBV19|13|-
CASSISGQYGYTF
TGTGCCAGTAGTATATCGGGGCAGTATGGCTACACCTTC
>TRBJ2-7|-|TRBV12-3/TRBV12-4|12|-
CASSWAWNEQYF
TGTGCCAGCAGTTGGGCATGGAACGAGCAGTACTTC
>TRBJ1-1|-|TRBV4-3|16|-
CASSQDMGRANTEAFF
TGCGCCAGCAGCCAAGATATGGGCAGGGCGAACACTGAAGCTTTCTTT
>TRBJ1-6|TRBD1|TRBV4-1|16|-
CASSQDWGQGYSPLHF
TGCGCCAGCAGCCAAGATTGGGGACAGGGTTATTCACCCCTCCACTTT
>TRBJ2-2|-|TRBV9|13|-
CASSVGGTGELFF
TGTGCCAGCAGCGTGGGGGGCACCGGGGAGCTGTTTTTT
>TRBJ2-5|TRBD1|TRBV2|15|-
CASLEGQIPGETQYF
TGTGCCAGCCTCGAGGGACAGATACCTGGGGAGACCCAGTACTTC
>TRBJ1-3|-|TRBV5-8|15|-
CASSYPGLSGNTIYF
TGTGCCAGCAGCTATCCAGGTCTCTCTGGAAACACCATATATTTT
>TRBJ1-1|-|TRBV7-2|16|-
CASSLNAAPGNTEAFF
TGTGCCAGCAGCTTAAATGCGGCCCCCGGGAACACTGAAGCTTTCTTT
>TRBJ1-2|TRBD1|TRBV5-6|14|once
CASSFTGEAYGYTF
TGTGCCAGCAGCTTCACAGGGGAGGCGTATGGCTACACCTTC
>TRBJ2-1|-|TRBV12-3/TRBV12-4|13|-
CASTPKYYNEQFF
TGTGCCAGCACCCCGAAGTATTACAATGAGCAGTTCTTC
>TRBJ1-1|-|TRBV14|14|-
CASSPNYVSTEAFF
TGTGCCAGCAGCCCGAATTACGTGAGCACTGAAGCTTTCTTT
>TRBJ2-1|-|TRBV6-2/TRBV6-3|16|-
CASSYLDSAVNNEQFF
TGTGCCAGCAGTTACCTGGATTCAGCGGTAAACAATGAGCAGTTCTTC
>TRBJ2-3|-|TRBV19|12|-
CASSTNSGRQYF
TGTGCCAGTAGTACTAATAGCGGACGTCAGTATTTT
>TRBJ2-7|TRBD2|TRBV6-5|14|-
CASSSLAGIYEQYF
TGTGCCAGCAGTTCACTAGCGGGGATTTACGAGCAGTACTTC
>TRBJ1-1|TRBD1|TRBV25-1|11|-
CASSRGDEAFF
TGTGCCAGCTCCAGGGGGGATGAAGCTTTCTTT
>TRBJ1-2|-|TRBV19|13|-
CASKAGDNYGYTF
TGTGCCAGTAAGGCAGGGGATAACTATGGCTACACCTTC
>TRBJ2-7|-|TRBV6-5|12|-
CASTPGPKEQYF
TGTGCCAGCACCCCGGGACCTAAAGAGCAGTACTTC
>TRBJ2-2|-|TRBV4-3|14|-
CASSQFSLIGELFF
TGCGCCAGCAGCCAATTTTCACTAATCGGGGAGCTGTTTTTT
>TRBJ1-3|-|TRBV6-6|14|-
CAIRPAVSGNTIYF
TGTGCAATTAGGCCAGCAGTCTCTGGAAACACCATATATTTT
>TRBJ1-4|-|TRBV6-5|15|-
CASSKSVRTNEKLFF
TGTGCCAGCAGTAAATCAGTGCGAACCAATGAAAAACTGTTTTTT
>TRBJ2-7|-|TRBV6-5|11|-
CASSYGGEQYF
TGTGCCAGCAGTTACGGCGGAGAGCAGTACTTC
>TRBJ1-1|TRBD1|TRBV11-2|15|-
CASRGQATRNTEAFF
TGTGCCAGCAGGGGACAGGCTACCCGTAACACTGAAGCTTTCTTT
>TRBJ1-5|-|TRBV14|15|-
CASSQGRHSNQPQHF
TGTGCCAGCAGCCAAGGGCGCCATAGCAATCAGCCCCAGCATTTT
>TRBJ1-1|-|TRBV9|14|-
CASSDERTETEAFF
TGTGCCAGCAGCGACGAAAGAACGGAGACTGAAGCTTTCTTT